The T cell receptor beta chain described here comes from a study of T-cell memory formation after mild COVID-19 (dated by TCRdb to the early 2020s). Study-level background: TCR sequence clusters from the two donors were found to be largely donor specific. Longitudinal TCRalpha and TCRbeta repertoire sequencing tracked T-cell clones expanding and contracting after mild COVID-19 in a couple of donors. The cohort comprised two young, previously healthy adult volunteers, one female and one male. Points the paper makes about the study in general: Contracting CD4+ clones were found mainly in CM and EM memory subsets, while CD8+ clones were enriched in EMRA. Balanced CD4/CD8 phenotypes were observed for clones contracting from day 15 to 85, whereas a bias towards CD4+ was observed for a second wave of clones expanding from day 15 to 37. Some responding clones were found in pre-infection memory, which suggests that pre-existing cross-reactive memory T cells took part in the SARS-CoV-2 response. Whether the second-wave clones peaking on day 37 were SARS-CoV-2 specific was not confirmed. The study covered only a couple of mild cases, and larger cohorts including severe cases with pre-infection samples were considered necessary.

PBMCs were isolated by Ficoll-Paque density gradient centrifugation. These reads were obtained on an Illumina NovaSeq 6000. Using 5'RACE with constant-segment primers, TCRalpha and TCRbeta cDNA libraries were constructed, with sample barcodes and unique molecular identifiers added in the process. RNA was extracted from every sample with Trizol reagent. Libraries were amplified in two PCR steps, with a second sample barcode and Illumina TruSeq adapters added in the second step. The libraries were sequenced on an Illumina NovaSeq using 2 x 150 bp paired-end reads. The authors processed their data as follows. Reads were demultiplexed and collapsed into UMI-guided consensus sequences with migec v1.2.7. With mixcr v2.1.11, UMI consensuses were aligned to TRA and TRB V and J templates and assembled into clonotypes. Clonotypes were classified as expanded or contracted when called significant by both edgeR and NoisET, with noise models trained on biological replicates. edgeR calls used a false discovery rate-adjusted p below 0.01 and a log2 fold-change threshold of 1. As an exploratory analysis of dynamics, PCA with hierarchical clustering was applied to max-normalized trajectories of the 1000 most abundant clonotypes. The CD4 or CD8 phenotype of responding clones was assigned using the separately sequenced CD4+ and CD8+ repertoires. The raw public reads went through TCRdb reprocessing: fastp at Q25, MiXCR clone calling, in-frame beta chains kept. Each entry is one CDR3 protein sequence, shown with its most common DNA and genes. TCRdb, rather than the study authors, made the V and J calls. The sample records almost 550,000 distinct CDR3 sequences, about 20% of which are singletons. Around 12% of the sample is held by the ten biggest clonotypes.

With regard to this clonotype: The antigen it recognizes is unknown. Base qualities are missing; no much larger clone stands one base away.

The TCR originated in an adult woman who had mild COVID-19 (a few samples of this study predate the infection). The sample titles of this study are shuffled in the database, so cell type and time point are left out; the donor was told from shared clones. Sequencing was carried out using PBMCs or a T cell subset sorted from them (not recorded which).

The bases read TGTGCCACCAGTGGTACCGGGACAGGGCTCAATGAGCAGTTCTTC. The resulting protein is CATSGTGTGLNEQFF. Rearrangement joined TRBV24-1 to TRBJ2-1, with 9 middle bases fitting TRBD1. Ends trimmed: V by 5 bases, J by 6 bases; bases unmatched to a gene: 7. The germline V gene gives CDR1 as KGHDR and CDR2 as SFDVKD. The CDR3, from cysteine to phenylalanine, totals 15 residues. The kept DNA is CDR3 alone, 45 bases in frame from the first base.